This entry is about one T cell receptor beta chain. Its matching antigen is unknown. The CDR3 goes on 3 residues after the read ends, and that part is filled in from the germline J gene. This record comes from a study of T cell clonality in common variable immunodeficiency. General study results and limits: The cause of increased CVID clonality remains unclear without subpopulation sequencing.

V lost 2 bases, J lost 7 bases, and 5 bases stayed unmatched. Germline V gene sequence: CDR1 DFQATT, CDR2 SNEGSKA (reference sequence). This CDR3 spans 14 amino acids. Profiling relied on immunoSEQ multiplex PCR, and the TCRdb table lists in-frame clones only, not all of them. Observed are about 66,000 clones, no singletons, with the top ten taking over 1.5%. The rearrangement links TRBV20-1 to TRBJ2-1, with TRBD2 matching 10 bases. Material for sequencing was peripheral blood mononuclear cells. The receptor comes from a person between 18 and 70 years old in good health. CDR3 region: CSARFGLAENEQFF. CDR3 DNA (partial): TGCAGTGCTAGATTCGGACTAGCGGAGAATGAG.